The 5 T cell receptor beta chains given below trace back to one sample, sequenced in a study of blood T cell repertoires in COVID-19. The assay was immunoSEQ multiplex PCR, and TCRdb's table has in-frame clones only and misses some. The sample holds approximately 50,000 clones, approximately 85% seen once. What was sequenced was peripheral blood. Source of these receptors: a human donor in a cohort sampled during active COVID-19.

The chain is built from TRBV5-5 and TRBJ1-2; 8 bases line up with TRBD1. Trimming took 4 bases from V and 2 from J; bases not matched to a gene: 4. There are 14 residues in the CDR3. The V gene's germline CDR1 is SGHKS and CDR2 YYEKEE (reference sequence). CDR3 protein: CASSLQGGNYGYTF. CDR3 nucleotide sequence: TGTGCCAGCAGCCTACAGGGGGGGAACTATGGCTACACCTTC.

The V gene is TRBV4-1, the J gene TRBJ2-6; 9 bases map to TRBD1. The CDR3 contains 18 residues. From germline, CDR1 is MGHRA and CDR2 YSYEKL. With V trimmed by 0 bases and J by 2 bases, 5 bases remained unmatched. CDR3 sequence: CASSQEHTGGAGANVLTF. Here the CDR3 DNA reads TGCGCCAGCAGCCAAGAACATACAGGGGGCGCTGGGGCCAACGTCCTGACTTTC.

This clone was seen once. The V gene is TRBV6-1, the J gene TRBJ1-2; 8 nucleotides match TRBD1. CDR3 size: 16 residues. CDR1 is MNHNS, CDR2 SASEGT, per germline. Trimming cost V 4 bases and J 0 bases; bases outside gene matches: 7. CDR3: CASSGGQGASNYGYTF. CDR3 in DNA: TGTGCCAGCAGTGGAGGACAGGGAGCCTCTAACTATGGCTACACCTTC.

The chain links TRBV5-1 to TRBJ1-5; the D is unclear. Germline CDR1 reads SGHRS; CDR2 reads YFSETQ. The CDR3 contains 15 residues. V shed 0 bases and J shed 2 bases, with 9 bases lying between them. CDR3 amino acids: CASSLDPSGNQPQHF. The CDR3 coding sequence is TGCGCCAGCAGCTTGGATCCCAGTGGCAATCAGCCCCAGCATTTT.

This chain joins TRBV20-1 and TRBJ1-2, with unresolved D. The CDR3 loop spans 14 amino acids. Germline V gene data show CDR1 as DFQATT and CDR2 as SNEGSKA (reference sequence). V dropped 3 bases and J dropped 8 bases, with 19 bases sitting between them. The CDR3 DNA sequence: TGCAGTGCTAGTTCGGGTAGGACCGCGGGAGGCTACACCTTC. Its protein product is CSASSGRTAGGYTF.